This TCR beta chain was documented in a study of CD8+CD57+ T cells in acquired aplastic anemia (dated by TCRdb to 2016 to 2019). Regarding the research as a whole: On average, sorted CD4+ and CD8+ cells yielded 3.2 ug of extracted DNA, with a range of 0.2 to 27.4 ug. CD8+CD57+ expansion was defined as a frequency above the mean frequency observed in healthy subjects. Summary of the overall study and its limitations: Patients and healthy controls showed no significant difference in CD8+ Simpson's diversity (P=0.060). Roughly 29 CD8+ CDR3 sequences were found in both patients and controls but appeared to be highly expressed in patients and within the immunodominant clones of the patients.

Expansion of CD8+CD57+ cells had been shown by flow cytometry in the patients chosen for sequencing. Severe acquired aplastic anemia was diagnosed in all patients according to International Study of Aplastic Anemia and Agranulocytosis and Camitta criteria. Patients had received no therapy at the time of blood sampling. TCR repertoires of sorted CD4+ and CD8+ blood T cells from severe aplastic anemia patients and healthy subjects were deep-sequenced in the study. Patients were enrolled under clinicaltrials.gov protocols 00001620, 01623167, 00001397, 00071045, 00081523 and 00961064 in the USA. Ficoll-Paque density gradient centrifugation was used to isolate peripheral blood mononuclear cells. Before DNA extraction, CD4+ and CD8+ T cells were sorted by FACS or by magnetic beads. Reading the germline V gene (reference sequence) gives CDR1 DFQATT and CDR2 SNEGSKA. Ends trimmed: V by 5 bases, J by 3 bases; bases unmatched to a gene: 1. The CDR3 runs 13 amino acids, cysteine and phenylalanine included. Only the CDR3 DNA stays, 39 bases, in frame from base 1.

With respect to this clonotype: The antigen it binds to is not known. Per-base quality was not reported, and no clone a single base away is much larger than it.

Genomic DNA was used as template for profiling of TCR beta VDJ combinations and CDR3 sequences. An Illumina HiSeq 2000 was the platform used for TCR repertoire sequencing. Concerning the study's data processing: Repertoire assessment relied on Simpson's diversity index, CDR3 size and DJ length profiles, and TRBV/TRBJ rearrangement plots. The immunodominant clone was defined as the most abundant DNA sequence in deep sequencing data. CDR3 amino acid sequences were screened for sharing across subjects and compared with published repertoires and the VDJdb database. In-frame beta chains were kept once TCRdb had trimmed the public reads at Q25 with fastp and called clones with MiXCR. Merged by CDR3 protein, the rows form single entries marked with the most common genes and DNA. Here the V and J calls rest on TCRdb's processing, not on the authors' analysis. Recorded for this sample are about 470,000 distinct CDR3 sequences; 25% to 40% of them occurred a single time. The top ten clonotypes cover 0.75% to 0.95% of the sample.

Rearrangement joined TRBV20-1 to TRBJ2-7; 13 bases in the middle match TRBD2. The TCR sequence derives from a human donor with aplastic anemia. Sequencing was done on a sample of sorted CD4+, CD8+, or CD8+CD57+ T cells (not recorded which) from PBMCs. The nucleotide sequence reads as follows: TGCAGTGCTTGGACTAGCGGGAGCTACGAGCAGTACTTC. This encodes CSAWTSGSYEQYF.